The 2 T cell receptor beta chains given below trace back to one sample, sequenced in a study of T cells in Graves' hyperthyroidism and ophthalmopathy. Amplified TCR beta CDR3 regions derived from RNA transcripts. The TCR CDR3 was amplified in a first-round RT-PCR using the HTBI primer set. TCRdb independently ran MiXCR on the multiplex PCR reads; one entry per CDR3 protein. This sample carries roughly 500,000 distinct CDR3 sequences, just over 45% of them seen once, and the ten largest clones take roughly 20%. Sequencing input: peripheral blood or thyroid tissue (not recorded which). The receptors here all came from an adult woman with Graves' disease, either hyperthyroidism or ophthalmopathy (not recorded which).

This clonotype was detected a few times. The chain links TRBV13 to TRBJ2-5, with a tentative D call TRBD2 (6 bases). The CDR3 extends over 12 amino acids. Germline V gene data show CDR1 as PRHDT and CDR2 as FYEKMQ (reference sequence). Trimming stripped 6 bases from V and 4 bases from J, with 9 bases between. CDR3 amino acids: CASRVSGETQYF. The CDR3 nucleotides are TGTGCCAGCAGGGTTAGCGGAGAGACCCAGTACTTC. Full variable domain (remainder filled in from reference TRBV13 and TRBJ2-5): AAGVIQSPRHLIKEKRETATLKCYPIPRHDTVYWYQQGPGQDPQFLISFYEKMQSDKGSIPDRFSAQQFSDYHSELNMSSLELGDSALYFCASRVSGETQYFGPGTRLLVL.

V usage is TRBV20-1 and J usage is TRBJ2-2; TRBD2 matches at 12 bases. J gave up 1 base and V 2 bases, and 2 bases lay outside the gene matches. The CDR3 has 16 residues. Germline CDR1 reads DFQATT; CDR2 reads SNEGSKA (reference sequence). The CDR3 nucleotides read TGCAGTGCTAGACCTAGCGGGAGGGGGAACACCGGGGAGCTGTTTTTT. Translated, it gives CSARPSGRGNTGELFF.